The rows below give T cell receptor beta chains drawn from one sample of a study of post-analysis software for immune sequencing data. A single record per CDR3 protein comes from TCRdb applying MiXCR to the PCR reads. The sample shows 150,000 to 200,000 distinct CDR3 sequences, roughly 30% of them seen only once. The sample taken for sequencing was blood. These receptors were collected from a girl between 5 and 17 years old with multiple sclerosis. Each CDR3 is given with its conserved first and last residue. A D gene is named only where the DNA matches it firmly. Only part of the rows carry a size: once, few, many, or a class if the clone is expanded.

j_call | clone_size | cdr3_length | d_call | v_call | cdr3_nt | cdr3_aa
TRBJ2-5 | . | 17 | . | TRBV5-1 | TGCGCCAGCAGCATGGGGGCGTCGAGCGGATTCAAAGAGACCCAGTACTTC | CASSMGASSGFKETQYF
TRBJ1-1 | few | 13 | . | TRBV6-2/TRBV6-3 | TGTGCCAGCAGCCTCCACGGGAACACTGAAGCTTTCTTT | CASSLHGNTEAFF
TRBJ2-5 | many | 13 | . | TRBV29-1 | TGCAGCGTTGACAGTACAGCTCAAGAGACCCAGTACTTC | CSVDSTAQETQYF
TRBJ2-1 | . | 16 | TRBD1 | TRBV3-1 | TGTGCCAGCCGGACCGGCTGGGACAGGGGGCCGAATGAGCAGTTCTTC | CASRTGWDRGPNEQFF
TRBJ2-3 | many | 17 | TRBD1 | TRBV6-1 | TGTGCCAGCAGTGCCCAGGGACAGGGGTTGAGCACAGATACGCAGTATTTT | CASSAQGQGLSTDTQYF
TRBJ2-7 | few | 17 | . | TRBV12-3/TRBV12-4 | TGTGCCAGCAGTGCTGAGCTAGTAGCGAGGAGACCCTACGAGCAGTACTTC | CASSAELVARRPYEQYF
TRBJ1-3 | . | 15 | . | TRBV29-1 | TGCAGCGTTGAAATTAACCCGAGCTCTGGAAACACCATATATTTT | CSVEINPSSGNTIYF
TRBJ2-6 | . | 17 | . | TRBV3-1 | TGTGCCAGCAGCCAAGGCTCCGGGTCCGCTGGGGCCAACGTCCTGACTTTC | CASSQGSGSAGANVLTF
TRBJ2-5 | many | 13 | . | TRBV29-1 | TGCAGCGTTCCATGGGACCAAGGGGAGACCCAGTACTTC | CSVPWDQGETQYF
TRBJ2-1 | many | 17 | TRBD2 | TRBV5-1 | TGCGCCAGCAGCTTTGGTTCCGGGACTACCTTCTACAATGAGCAGTTCTTC | CASSFGSGTTFYNEQFF
TRBJ2-3 | many | 15 | TRBD1 | TRBV5-5 | TGTGCCAGCAGCCCCCGGGACAGGGGCACAGATACGCAGTATTTT | CASSPRDRGTDTQYF
TRBJ2-3 | few | 17 | . | TRBV15 | TGTGCCACCACCCCAGGGGCTAGCGGACCTTACACAGATACGCAGTATTTT | CATTPGASGPYTDTQYF
TRBJ2-7 | few | 14 | TRBD2 | TRBV20-1 | TGCAGTGCTAGGTCTAGCGGGGGAGCCTACGAGCAGTACTTC | CSARSSGGAYEQYF
TRBJ1-1 | few | 16 | TRBD1 | TRBV12-3/TRBV12-4 | TGTGCCAGCAGTTTTGGGACAGGGGACGGGAACACTGAAGCTTTCTTT | CASSFGTGDGNTEAFF
TRBJ2-5 | . | 18 | TRBD2 | TRBV5-8 | TGTGCCAGCAGCTTAGGGACTAGCGGGGCGACCGTTCGAGAGACCCAGTACTTC | CASSLGTSGATVRETQYF
TRBJ2-3 | . | 14 | . | TRBV10-3 | TGTGCCACCCGGGGGTTGGCTGTTTTGGATACGCGGTATTTT | CATRGLAVLDTRYF
TRBJ2-2 | . | 15 | TRBD1 | TRBV20-1 | TGCAGTGCAAGACAGGGGGCCTTAAACACCGGGGAGCTGTTTTTT | CSARQGALNTGELFF
TRBJ1-2 | . | 14 | . | TRBV7-8 | TGTGCCAGCAGCTTAGTTGGGGGGGTTGATGGCTACACCTTC | CASSLVGGVDGYTF
TRBJ2-1 | once | 18 | TRBD1 | TRBV28 | TGTGCCAGCAGTTGGCAAGGAGAGTGGGACAGGGCCGACAATGAGCAGTTCTTC | CASSWQGEWDRADNEQFF
TRBJ2-7 | many | 17 | TRBD2 | TRBV12-3/TRBV12-4 | TGTGCCAGCAGTTTAGGGGTAGCGGGAGGGCCTGTCCACGAGCAGTACTTC | CASSLGVAGGPVHEQYF
TRBJ1-5 | . | 13 | . | TRBV30 | TGTGCCTGGAGTGGTTGGGATAATCAGCCCCAGCATTTT | CAWSGWDNQPQHF
TRBJ2-7 | once | 12 | . | TRBV20-1 | TGCAGTGCCCAAGGGACAAGATACGAGCAGTACTTC | CSAQGTRYEQYF
TRBJ2-1 | . | 15 | TRBD2 | TRBV6-2/TRBV6-3 | TGTGCCAGCAGTTTCGGACTAGCGGGAGGCGATGAGCGGTTCTTC | CASSFGLAGGDERFF
TRBJ1-2 | . | 13 | TRBD1 | TRBV6-1 | TGTGCCAGCAGTACCGACAGGGTTGGCGGCTACACCTTC | CASSTDRVGGYTF
TRBJ2-2 | few | 18 | TRBD2 | TRBV19 | TGTGCCAGTAGTCCTCGACTAGCGGGAGTGGCAAACACCGGGGAGCTGTTTTTT | CASSPRLAGVANTGELFF
TRBJ2-7 | many | 14 | TRBD1 | TRBV7-9 | TGTGCCAGCAGCACGGACAGGGTCTCCTACGAGCAGTACTTC | CASSTDRVSYEQYF
TRBJ2-6 | many | 15 | . | TRBV20-1 | TGCAGTGCTAGTCGTGGACTCTCTGGGGCCAACGTCCTGACTTTC | CSASRGLSGANVLTF
TRBJ2-1 | . | 15 | TRBD1 | TRBV18 | TGTGCCAGCTCGCTCCCTACAGGGGACTACAATGAGCAGTTCTTC | CASSLPTGDYNEQFF
TRBJ2-3 | . | 17 | TRBD2 | TRBV14 | TGTGCCAGCAGCCCAGCTAGCGGGAGGGGCAGCACAGATACGCAGTATTTT | CASSPASGRGSTDTQYF
TRBJ1-2 | . | 16 | . | TRBV10-3 | TGTGCCATCAGTGAGGGAATAGGCTCAGCTAACTATGGCTACACCTTC | CAISEGIGSANYGYTF
TRBJ2-1 | . | 15 | TRBD2 | TRBV20-1 | TGCAGTGCTAGAACTAGCGGGAGGGTCGACAATGAGCAGTTCTTC | CSARTSGRVDNEQFF
TRBJ2-5 | few | 14 | . | TRBV12-3/TRBV12-4 | TGTGCCAGCAGTTTGGAGGCGTTTCAAGAGACCCAGTACTTC | CASSLEAFQETQYF
TRBJ2-1 | many | 13 | . | TRBV4-2 | TGTGCCAGCAGCCAAGTCGGGACTCGTGAGCAGTTCTTC | CASSQVGTREQFF
TRBJ2-5 | many | 13 | . | TRBV7-9 | TGTGCCAGCAGCCGAGGGGGACTAGAGACCCAGTACTTC | CASSRGGLETQYF
TRBJ2-7 | many | 13 | . | TRBV20-1 | TGCAGTGCACGCTCCCCGGACTCGCTAGGGCAGTACTTC | CSARSPDSLGQYF
TRBJ2-1 | many | 17 | . | TRBV29-1 | TGCAGCGCTTTAGGCGGTAGTTCCCGACAATACAATTATGAGCAGTTCTTC | CSALGGSSRQYNYEQFF
TRBJ1-5 | few | 15 | . | TRBV20-1 | TGCAGTGCTATTTCGGGGGGCCGGGAGAATCAGCCCCAGCATTTT | CSAISGGRENQPQHF
TRBJ1-2 | . | 14 | . | TRBV28 | TGTGCCAGCAGTTGGGCGCCAAGGGTGTCGGGCTACACCTTC | CASSWAPRVSGYTF
TRBJ2-7 | many | 15 | . | TRBV20-1 | TGCAGTGCTAGAGATCCCGGGACCGCTTCCTACGAGCAGTACTTC | CSARDPGTASYEQYF
TRBJ2-1 | many | 14 | . | TRBV9 | TGTGCCAGCAGCGTAGATGCCGGGTTCAATGAGCAGTTCTTC | CASSVDAGFNEQFF
TRBJ1-3 | . | 12 | . | TRBV24-1 | TGTGCCACATCGGGGTCTGGAAACACCATATATTTT | CATSGSGNTIYF
TRBJ2-2 | . | 18 | . | TRBV5-6 | TGTGCCAGCAGCTTGGTTCGCGGACAGCCCTTTCTCACCGGGGAGCTGTTTTTT | CASSLVRGQPFLTGELFF
TRBJ2-7 | many | 12 | . | TRBV7-8 | TGTGCCAGCAGCCCGGACGTCTACGAGCAGTACTTC | CASSPDVYEQYF